These 6 T cell receptor beta chains came from one sample sequenced in a study of blood T cell repertoires in COVID-19. TCRdb's copy holds only in-frame clones and misses some; the assay was immunoSEQ multiplex PCR. The sample contains around 53,000 clones, around 87% of which appear only once. The sample comprised peripheral blood. The origin of the receptors is a woman aged 55-70 years with COVID-19, enrolled during active disease.

The genes are TRBV7-9 and TRBJ1-4; D might be TRBD1 (5 bases). The germline V gene encodes CDR1 SEHNR and CDR2 FQNEAQ (reference sequence). Trimming stripped 2 bases from V and 7 bases from J, with 14 bases between. This CDR3 spans 15 amino acids. The CDR3 region is CASSLYGGVGEKLFF. The CDR3 DNA reads as TGTGCCAGCAGCTTATATGGGGGGGTTGGTGAAAAACTGTTTTTT.

This rearrangement joins TRBV29-1 to TRBJ1-1, with TRBD1 as a possible D gene (6 bases). V shed 4 bases and J shed 1 base, with 13 bases lying between them. CDR1 is SQVTM and CDR2 is ANQGSEA in the germline V gene. The CDR3 spans 14 residues. Written as DNA, the CDR3 is TGCAGCGTTGTAACAGACAGGAGGAACACTGAAGCTTTCTTT. This translates into CSVVTDRRNTEAFF.

The rearrangement joins TRBV7-6 to TRBJ2-2; 7 nucleotides align to TRBD2. Germline CDR1 SGHVS, CDR2 FNYEAQ. V was clipped by 1 base and J by 4 bases; unmatched bases: 9. The CDR3 runs to 17 residues. CDR3 sequence: CASSLVAGSGGTGELFF. The CDR3 DNA reads as TGTGCCAGCAGCTTAGTCGCCGGGTCGGGGGGCACCGGGGAGCTGTTTTTT.

The CDR3 is CASSPRDSRTYEQYF. The CDR3, as DNA: TGTGCCAGCTCACCCCGGGACAGTCGAACCTACGAGCAGTACTTC. This chain links TRBV18 with TRBJ2-7, with 7 bases fitting TRBD1. This CDR3 has 15 amino acids. Trimming cost V 3 bases and J 2 bases; bases outside gene matches: 7. CDR1 KGHSH and CDR2 LQKENI come from the germline V gene.

The chain recombines TRBV27 with TRBJ2-1; 8 bases fit TRBD2. Losses at the gene ends were 4 bases for V and 6 bases for J; bases not matched to a gene: 5. This CDR3 region has 14 residues. Germline loops: CDR1 MNHEY, CDR2 SMNVEV (reference sequence). For the CDR3, the DNA is TGTGCCAGCAGTTCGGGACTAGTTTCCAATGAGCAGTTCTTC. Its protein product is CASSSGLVSNEQFF.

The V call is TRBV28, the J call TRBJ1-1; perhaps TRBD1 as D (6 bases). Between the trimmed V and J ends, which lost 5 bases and 4 bases, there was a span of 11 bases. The CDR3 covers 13 residues. From germline, CDR1 is MDHEN and CDR2 SYDVKM. CDR3 in amino acids: CASSKGVLTEAFF. In DNA, the CDR3 is TGTGCCAGCAGTAAGGGGGTTCTCACTGAAGCTTTCTTT. Full variable domain (outside the CDR3, taken from reference TRBV28 and TRBJ1-1): DVKVTQSSRYLVKRTGEKVFLECVQDMDHENMFWYRQDPGLGLRLIYFSYDVKMKEKGDIPEGYSVSREKKERFSLILESASTNQTSMYLCASSKGVLTEAFFGQGTRLTVV.